Listed here is a single TCR beta chain. These data come from a study of blood T cell repertoires in COVID-19. J was trimmed by 8 bases and V by 4 bases; bases with no gene match: 6. The germline gives CDR1 SGHTA, CDR2 FQGTGA. The CDR3 has 14 residues. Libraries were prepared by immunoSEQ multiplex PCR; TCRdb keeps only in-frame clonotypes and omits some of them. The sample has 340,000 or so clones; over 70% are singletons. The genes are TRBV7-3 and TRBJ2-4; 9 bases agree with TRBD1. The sequencing input was peripheral blood. The receptor comes from a young man with active or convalescent COVID-19. The chain's CDR3 is CASSSTGDRDIQYF. CDR3 in DNA: TGTGCCAGCAGCTCCACAGGGGACAGGGACATTCAGTACTTC.